The rows below give T cell receptor beta chains drawn from one sample of a study of blood T cells in healthy people across ages. TCRdb ran MiXCR on the 5' RACE reads and lists one entry per CDR3 protein. The sample carries 800,000 or so distinct CDR3 sequences, approximately 25% recorded once. A further study also used this sample, focusing on T cells of mothers and their children.

What was sequenced was blood. The receptor set was obtained from a boy younger than 18 in good health. The CDR3 runs from the conserved cysteine through the conserved F or W. A D gene is named only where the DNA matches it firmly. Clone sizes are given selectively: once, few, many, or a class where the clone is expanded.

>TRBV27|TRBJ2-2|few|TRBD2|17
CASSLSPLAGGTGELFF
TGTGCCAGCAGTTTATCACCCCTAGCGGGGGGAACCGGGGAGCTGTTTTTT
>TRBV7-6|TRBJ2-5|few|NA|14
CASSFLGTGETQYF
TGTGCCAGCAGCTTTCTGGGGACGGGAGAGACCCAGTACTTC
>TRBV7-8|TRBJ1-5|once|NA|11
CATSSNQPQHF
TGTGCCACCAGCAGCAATCAGCCCCAGCATTTT
>TRBV12-3/TRBV12-4|TRBJ2-5|NA|TRBD2|16
CASSPRGLAGGETQYF
TGTGCCAGCAGTCCGAGGGGACTAGCGGGCGGGGAGACCCAGTACTTC
>TRBV24-1|TRBJ2-5|few|TRBD1|16
CATSDAGGAEQETQYF
TGTGCCACCAGTGACGCAGGGGGCGCTGAGCAAGAGACCCAGTACTTC
>TRBV6-2/TRBV6-3|TRBJ2-7|few|NA|16
CASSYFGTTGVYEQYF
TGTGCCAGCAGTTACTTTGGTACCACGGGGGTCTACGAGCAGTACTTC
>TRBV6-6|TRBJ2-4|NA|NA|13
CASSSGGENIQYF
TGTGCCAGCAGTTCAGGGGGGGAAAACATTCAGTACTTC
>TRBV20-1|TRBJ2-1|NA|NA|12
CSPEGVRNEQFF
TGCAGCCCGGAGGGGGTTAGGAATGAGCAGTTCTTC
>TRBV28|TRBJ2-7|few|NA|14
CASGTGGRYYEQYF
TGTGCCAGCGGGACGGGGGGCCGCTACTACGAGCAGTACTTC
>TRBV12-3/TRBV12-4|TRBJ2-7|NA|NA|14
CASSKSGITYEQYF
TGTGCCAGCAGTAAAAGCGGAATCACCTACGAGCAGTACTTC
>TRBV7-2|TRBJ2-7|few|NA|15
CASSLGLANIYEQYF
TGTGCCAGCAGCTTAGGGCTAGCCAACATCTACGAGCAGTACTTC
>TRBV6-2/TRBV6-3|TRBJ2-5|NA|NA|15
CASLAYETQQETQYF
TGTGCCAGCTTGGCTTACGAGACTCAACAAGAGACCCAGTACTTC
>TRBV4-2|TRBJ2-7|NA|TRBD2|17
CASSHTRLGLAGDEQYF
TGTGCCAGCAGCCATACCAGACTGGGACTAGCGGGAGACGAGCAGTACTTC
>TRBV20-1|TRBJ2-1|few|TRBD2|17
CSARDVRVAGVGDEQFF
TGCAGTGCTAGAGATGTCCGCGTAGCGGGGGTGGGAGATGAGCAGTTCTTC
>TRBV7-2|TRBJ2-6|NA|NA|15
CASSLKRSGANVLTF
TGTGCCAGCAGCTTAAAAAGGTCCGGGGCCAACGTCCTGACTTTC
>TRBV5-1|TRBJ2-1|NA|NA|15
CASSLAQGMDNEQFF
TGCGCCAGCAGCTTGGCCCAGGGAATGGACAATGAGCAGTTCTTC
>TRBV27|TRBJ2-2|NA|NA|12
CASSLFARELFF
TGTGCCAGCAGTTTATTTGCCAGGGAGCTGTTTTTT